Included here is one T cell receptor beta chain sequence, with context. What it binds is unknown. TCRdb keeps only in-frame clones here, not all; method: immunoSEQ multiplex PCR. The table lists about 30,000 clones, over 80% of them singletons. The data stem from a study of T cells in narcolepsy. About the study: Enrolled donors included narcolepsy type 1 or type 2 patients and healthy controls.

Germline CDR1 reads MDHEN; CDR2 reads SYDVKM. This CDR3 has 12 residues. V shed 4 bases and J shed 6 bases, with 9 bases lying between them. Study-level points and caveats: Reportedly, autoreactive clonotypes were serially detected in patients' blood but not controls'. Autoreactive HCRT-specific and TRIB2-specific clonotypes were marked in same-patient CSF-versus-blood CD4+ comparisons.

This TCR derives from a human donor in good health. Material: memory (CD45RA-) CD4+ T cells from blood. J is TRBJ1-2 and V is TRBV28; D not certain. The CDR3 bases are TGTGCCAGCAGTTGGAGGACGGATGGCTACACCTTC. Amino acids: CASSWRTDGYTF.